This entry lists 7 T cell receptor beta chains sequenced from one sample in a study of CD8 T cells in ankylosing spondylitis. MiXCR, run by TCRdb on the 5' RACE reads, gives a single entry per CDR3 protein. The table records 30,000 to 45,000 distinct CDR3 sequences, 9% to 12% of them present only once. The sample was blood, either unsorted or a sorted T cell fraction (not recorded which). These receptors all come from a male donor with ankylosing spondylitis or in good health (not recorded which).

The table lists this clonotype with many counts. This chain joins TRBV6-1 and TRBJ2-7; 9 positions match TRBD1. V was pared by 9 bases and J by 2 bases, with 17 bases of the junction left unmatched. The CDR3 spans 17 residues. The germline gives CDR1 MNHNS, CDR2 SASEGT. CDR3 loop: CASRLGTGKGSTYEQYF. The CDR3 DNA reads as TGTGCCAGTCGGTTGGGGACAGGGAAGGGTAGCACCTACGAGCAGTACTTC.

At least ten counts were recorded for this clonotype. V is TRBV7-3 and J is TRBJ2-3, with 9 positions matching TRBD1. V lost 3 bases, J lost 6 bases, and 7 bases stayed unmatched. Germline values: CDR1 SGHTA, CDR2 FQGTGA. The CDR3 is made up of 15 amino acids. CDR3 coding DNA: TGTGCCAGCAGCTTGGGAGGACAGGGGATTGATACGCAGTATTTT. Protein product: CASSLGGQGIDTQYF.

There are many counts of this clonotype. This chain joins TRBV12-3 or TRBV12-4 and TRBJ2-5; no firm D call. This CDR3 comprises 14 residues. V lost 3 bases and J lost 4, with 12 bases in between. The CDR3 reads CASSFSVFGETQYF. The DNA for the CDR3 is TGTGCCAGCAGTTTTTCTGTGTTCGGAGAGACCCAGTACTTC.

This clonotype showed up many times. The CDR3 nucleotides read TGTGCCAGCAGTTTGTTGGAGGGACAGGGGGGAAATGAGCAGTTCTTC. Protein sequence: CASSLLEGQGGNEQFF. The genes are TRBV6-2 or TRBV6-3 and TRBJ2-1; 11 nucleotides match TRBD1. The J segment lost 7 bases and the V segment lost 4 bases, leaving 9 bases of the junction unmatched. The CDR3 contains 16 residues. Germline V CDR1 and CDR2: MNHEY, SVGEGT.

This clonotype was seen at least ten times. This chain joins TRBV7-2 and TRBJ1-5; D gene ambiguous. Germline V gene data show CDR1 as SGHTA and CDR2 as FQGNSA. There are 14 residues in the CDR3. Trimming cost V 5 bases and J 9 bases, with 17 bases left between them. CDR3 DNA sequence: TGTGCCAGCAGCCCGTCGGCGGGGTCTACGCCCCAGCATTTT. Amino acid sequence: CASSPSAGSTPQHF. Full variable domain (rest looked up from reference TRBV7-2 and TRBJ1-5): GAGVSQSPSNKVTEKGKDVELRCDPISGHTALYWYRQSLGQGLEFLIYFQGNSAPDKSGLPSDRFSAERTGGSVSTLTIQRTQQEDSAVYLCASSPSAGSTPQHFGDGTRLSIL.

This chain joins TRBV11-3 and TRBJ2-6; 9 nucleotides agree with TRBD1. From germline, CDR1 is SGHNT and CDR2 YENEEA. This CDR3 contains 18 residues. V shed 7 bases, J shed 0 bases, and the junction held 10 bases outside the gene matches. CDR3 coding DNA: TGTGCCAGCACCACGGACAGGGGCCGTCTCTCTGGGGCCAACGTCCTGACTTTC. It specifies CASTTDRGRLSGANVLTF.

Many counts were recorded for this clonotype. The V call is TRBV4-1, the J call TRBJ1-1; 7 bases fit TRBD1. Germline V CDR1 and CDR2: MGHRA, YSYEKL. The ends lost 1 base at V and 5 bases at J; junction bases unmatched: 7. This CDR3 has 15 residues. The CDR3 here is CASSQALTGLTEAFF. The CDR3 bases are TGCGCCAGCAGCCAAGCCCTGACAGGGTTGACTGAAGCTTTCTTT.